This T cell receptor beta chain was sequenced in a study of blood T cells in healthy people across ages. A second about 7 to 11 cycle PCR used barcoded and J-beta primers. TCRdb fed the 5' RACE reads into MiXCR, producing one record per CDR3 protein. The profile covers approximately 900,000 distinct CDR3 sequences, with roughly 50% appearing a single time and roughly 13% taken by the ten largest. Germline CDR1 and CDR2: DFQATT and SNEGSKA (reference sequence). Trimming cost V 0 bases and J 0 bases, with 12 bases left between them. The CDR3 is made up of 15 amino acids. This chain links TRBV20-1 with TRBJ2-7; D might be TRBD1 or TRBD2, each matching 6 bases. The clonotype comes from a young man in good health. What was sequenced was blood. CDR3 DNA: TGCAGTGCTAGAGATCCCGGGGGCAGCTCCTACGAGCAGTACTTC. Its translation is CSARDPGGSSYEQYF.